The clone carrying this TCR beta chain came up many times. What it recognizes is unknown. Hyperthyroidism was newly diagnosed in patients aged 18 to 65 (duration under 2 months). Each 10 ml fresh peripheral blood draw supplied the PBMCs. The data belong to a study of T cells in Graves' hyperthyroidism and ophthalmopathy. RNA transcripts yielded amplified TCR beta CDR3 regions. During a first-round RT-PCR of the TCR CDR3, the HTBI primer set was used. TCRdb re-analysed the multiplex PCR reads in MiXCR, keeping a single row per CDR3 protein. The table lists fewer than 500,000 distinct CDR3 sequences, roughly 13% of them singletons. The V end was cut by 1 base, the J end by 9 bases, with 10 bases between. The CDR3 spans 12 residues. CDR1 and CDR2 (germline): GTSNPN, SVGIG (reference sequence). Study findings and constraints: Before onset, ophthalmopathy was predicted by the model a median approximately 6.7 months earlier.

The receptor comes from a young man with Graves' hyperthyroidism that later progressed to Graves' ophthalmopathy. The chain couples TRBV30 to TRBJ1-5; D is perhaps TRBD1 (5 bases). Sequencing was performed on blood. The CDR3 protein is CAWSDGTRPQHF. CDR3 nucleotide sequence: TGTGCCTGGAGTGACGGGACTCGGCCCCAGCATTTT. The variable domain in full, with the rest retrieved from reference TRBV30 and TRBJ1-5, is SQTIHQWPATLVQPVGSPLSLECTVEGTSNPNLYWYRQAAGRGLQLLFYSVGIGQISSEVPQNLSASRPQDRQFILSSKKLLLSDSGFYLCAWSDGTRPQHFGDGTRLSIL.